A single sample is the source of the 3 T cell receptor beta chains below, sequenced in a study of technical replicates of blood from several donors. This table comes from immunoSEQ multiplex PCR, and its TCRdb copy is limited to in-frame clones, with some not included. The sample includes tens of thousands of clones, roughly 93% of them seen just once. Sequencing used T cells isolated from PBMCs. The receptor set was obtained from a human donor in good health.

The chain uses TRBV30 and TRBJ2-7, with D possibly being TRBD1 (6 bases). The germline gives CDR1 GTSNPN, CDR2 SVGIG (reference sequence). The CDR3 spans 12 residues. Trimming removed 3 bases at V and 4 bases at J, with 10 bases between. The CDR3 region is CAWSRGGYEQYF. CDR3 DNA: TGTGCCTGGAGCCGAGGGGGATACGAGCAGTACTTC.

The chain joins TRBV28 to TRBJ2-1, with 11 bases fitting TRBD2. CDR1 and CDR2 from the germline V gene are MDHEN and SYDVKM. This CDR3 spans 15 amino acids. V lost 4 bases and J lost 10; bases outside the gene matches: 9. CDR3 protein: CASSYLLAGGTEQFF. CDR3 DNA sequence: TGTGCCAGCAGTTACCTTTTAGCGGGAGGGACCGAGCAGTTCTTC.

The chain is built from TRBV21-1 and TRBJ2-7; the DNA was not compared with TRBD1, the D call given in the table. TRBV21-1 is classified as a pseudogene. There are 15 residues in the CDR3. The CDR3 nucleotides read TGTGCCAGCAGCTTATGGGCAGGGGTGTGGTACGAGCAGTACTTC. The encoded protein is CASSLWAGVWYEQYF.